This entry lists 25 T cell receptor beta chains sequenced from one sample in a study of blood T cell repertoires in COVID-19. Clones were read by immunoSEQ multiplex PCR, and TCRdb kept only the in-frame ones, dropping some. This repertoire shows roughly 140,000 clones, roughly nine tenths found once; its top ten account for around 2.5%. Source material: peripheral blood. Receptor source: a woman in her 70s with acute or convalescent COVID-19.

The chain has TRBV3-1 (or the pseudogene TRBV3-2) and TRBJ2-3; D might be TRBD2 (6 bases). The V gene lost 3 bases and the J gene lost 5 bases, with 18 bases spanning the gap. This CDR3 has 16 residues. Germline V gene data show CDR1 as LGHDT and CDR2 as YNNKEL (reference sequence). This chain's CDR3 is CASSQQLAGLIDTQYF. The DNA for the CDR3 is TGTGCCAGCAGCCAGCAACTAGCTGGGCTTATAGATACGCAGTATTTT.

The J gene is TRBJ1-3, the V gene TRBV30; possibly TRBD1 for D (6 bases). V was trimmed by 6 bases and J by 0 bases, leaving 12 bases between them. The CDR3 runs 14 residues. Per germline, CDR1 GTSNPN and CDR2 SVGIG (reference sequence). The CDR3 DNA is TGTGCCTGCCTTACAGGGCCCTCTGGAAACACCATATATTTT. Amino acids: CACLTGPSGNTIYF.

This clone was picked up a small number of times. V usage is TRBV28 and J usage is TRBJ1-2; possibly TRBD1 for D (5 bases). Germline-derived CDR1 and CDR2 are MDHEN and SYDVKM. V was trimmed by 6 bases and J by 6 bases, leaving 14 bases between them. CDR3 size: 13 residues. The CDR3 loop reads CASRDSTTDGYTF. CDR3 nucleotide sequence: TGTGCCAGCAGAGACAGCACCACGGATGGCTACACCTTC.

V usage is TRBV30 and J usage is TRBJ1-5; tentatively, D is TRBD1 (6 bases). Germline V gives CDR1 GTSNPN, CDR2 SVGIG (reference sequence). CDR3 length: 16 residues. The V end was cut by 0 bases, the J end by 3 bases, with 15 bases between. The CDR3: CAWSVRAGASNQPQHF. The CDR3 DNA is TGTGCCTGGAGTGTAAGGGCAGGGGCGTCCAATCAGCCCCAGCATTTT. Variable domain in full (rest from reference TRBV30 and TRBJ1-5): SQTIHQWPATLVQPVGSPLSLECTVEGTSNPNLYWYRQAAGRGLQLLFYSVGIGQISSEVPQNLSASRPQDRQFILSSKKLLLSDSGFYLCAWSVRAGASNQPQHFGDGTRLSIL.

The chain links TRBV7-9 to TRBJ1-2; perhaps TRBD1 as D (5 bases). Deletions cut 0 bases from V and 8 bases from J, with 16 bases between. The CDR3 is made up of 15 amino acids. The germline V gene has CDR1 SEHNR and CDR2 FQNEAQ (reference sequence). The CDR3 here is CASSLAVGGAGGYTF. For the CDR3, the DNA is TGTGCCAGCAGCTTAGCGGTCGGAGGGGCAGGCGGCTACACCTTC.

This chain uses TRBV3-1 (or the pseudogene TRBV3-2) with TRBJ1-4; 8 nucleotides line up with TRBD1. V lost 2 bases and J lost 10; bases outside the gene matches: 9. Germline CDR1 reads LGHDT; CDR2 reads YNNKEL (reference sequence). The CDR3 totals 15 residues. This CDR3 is CASSQFGTGSGKLFF. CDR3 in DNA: TGTGCCAGCAGCCAATTTGGGACAGGTAGTGGAAAACTGTTTTTT.

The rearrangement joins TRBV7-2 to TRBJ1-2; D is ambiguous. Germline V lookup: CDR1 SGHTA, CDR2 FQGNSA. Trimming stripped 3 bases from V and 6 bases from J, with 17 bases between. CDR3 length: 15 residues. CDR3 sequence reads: CASSFSVVPGDGYTF. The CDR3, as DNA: TGTGCCAGCAGCTTTTCTGTGGTTCCCGGGGATGGCTACACCTTC. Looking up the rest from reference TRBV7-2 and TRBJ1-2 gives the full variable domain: GAGVSQSPSNKVTEKGKDVELRCDPISGHTALYWYRQSLGQGLEFLIYFQGNSAPDKSGLPSDRFSAERTGGSVSTLTIQRTQQEDSAVYLCASSFSVVPGDGYTFGSGTRLTVV.

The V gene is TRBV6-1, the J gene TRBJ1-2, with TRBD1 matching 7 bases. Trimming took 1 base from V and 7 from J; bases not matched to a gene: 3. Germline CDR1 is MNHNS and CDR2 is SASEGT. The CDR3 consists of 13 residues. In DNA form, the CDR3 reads TGTGCCAGCAGTGAAGGACAGGGTCTTGGCTACACCTTC. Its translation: CASSEGQGLGYTF.

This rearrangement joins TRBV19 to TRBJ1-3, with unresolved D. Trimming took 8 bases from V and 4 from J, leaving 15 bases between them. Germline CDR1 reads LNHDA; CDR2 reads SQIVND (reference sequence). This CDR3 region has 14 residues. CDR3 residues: CASDGVSWGNTIYF. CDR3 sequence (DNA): TGTGCCAGTGACGGGGTGTCGTGGGGAAACACCATATATTTT. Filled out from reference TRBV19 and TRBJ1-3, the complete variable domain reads DGGITQSPKYLFRKEGQNVTLSCEQNLNHDAMYWYRQDPGQGLRLIYYSQIVNDFQKGDIAEGYSVSREKKESFPLTVTSAQKNPTAFYLCASDGVSWGNTIYFGEGSWLTVV.

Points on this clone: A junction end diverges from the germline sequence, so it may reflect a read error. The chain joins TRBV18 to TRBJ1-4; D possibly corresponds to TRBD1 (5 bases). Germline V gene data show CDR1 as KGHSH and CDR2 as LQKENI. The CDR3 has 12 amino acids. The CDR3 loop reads CASSPPWGVKLF. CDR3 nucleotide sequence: TGTGCCAGCTCACCCCCCTGGGGGGTAAAGCTTTTT.

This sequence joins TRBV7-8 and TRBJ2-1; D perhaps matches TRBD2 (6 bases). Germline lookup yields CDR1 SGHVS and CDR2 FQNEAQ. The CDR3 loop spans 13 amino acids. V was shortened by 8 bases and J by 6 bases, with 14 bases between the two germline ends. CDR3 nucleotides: TGTGCCAGCGGAGGAGGAGGGATCAATGAGCAGTTCTTC. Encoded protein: CASGGGGINEQFF.

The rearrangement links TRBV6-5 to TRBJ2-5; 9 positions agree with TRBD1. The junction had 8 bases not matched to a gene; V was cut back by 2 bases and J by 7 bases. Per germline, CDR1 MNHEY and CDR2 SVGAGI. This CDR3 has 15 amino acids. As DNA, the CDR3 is TGTGCCAGCAGTTACACCCGACAGGGGGAGGTGACCCAGTACTTC. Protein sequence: CASSYTRQGEVTQYF.

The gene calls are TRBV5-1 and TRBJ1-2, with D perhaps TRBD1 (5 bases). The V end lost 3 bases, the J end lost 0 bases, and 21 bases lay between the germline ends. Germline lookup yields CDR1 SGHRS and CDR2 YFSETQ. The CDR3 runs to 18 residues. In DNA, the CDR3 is TGCGCCAGCAGCTCTTATTGGGGGGTCCCCCCTGCTAACTATGGCTACACCTTC. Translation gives CASSSYWGVPPANYGYTF.

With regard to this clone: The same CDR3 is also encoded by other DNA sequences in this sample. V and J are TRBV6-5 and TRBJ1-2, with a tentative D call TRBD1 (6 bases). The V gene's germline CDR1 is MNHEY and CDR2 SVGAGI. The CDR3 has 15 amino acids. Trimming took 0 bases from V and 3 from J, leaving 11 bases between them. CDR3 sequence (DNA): TGTGCCAGCAGTTACTCGACTGGGGGCGACTATGGCTACACCTTC. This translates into CASSYSTGGDYGYTF.

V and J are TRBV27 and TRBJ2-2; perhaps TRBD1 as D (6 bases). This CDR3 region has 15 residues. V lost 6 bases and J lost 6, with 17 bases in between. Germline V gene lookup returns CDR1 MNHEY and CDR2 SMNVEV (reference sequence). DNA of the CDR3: TGTGCCAGCAGACGAGGAGCACAGGGTCCCGGGGAGCTGTTTTTT. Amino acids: CASRRGAQGPGELFF.

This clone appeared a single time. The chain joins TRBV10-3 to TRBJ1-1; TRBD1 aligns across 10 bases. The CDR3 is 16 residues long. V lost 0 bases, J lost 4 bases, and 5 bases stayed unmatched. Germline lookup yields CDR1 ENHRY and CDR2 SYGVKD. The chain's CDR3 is CAISESKGTGATEAFF. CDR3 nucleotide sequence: TGTGCCATCAGTGAGTCGAAGGGGACAGGGGCCACTGAAGCTTTCTTT.

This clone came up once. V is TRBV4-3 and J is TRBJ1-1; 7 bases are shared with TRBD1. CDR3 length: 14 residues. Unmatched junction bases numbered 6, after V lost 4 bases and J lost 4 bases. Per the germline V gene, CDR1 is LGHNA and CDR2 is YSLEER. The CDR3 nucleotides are TGCGCCAGCAGCCTTAACAGGGGCGGCACTGAAGCTTTCTTT. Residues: CASSLNRGGTEAFF.

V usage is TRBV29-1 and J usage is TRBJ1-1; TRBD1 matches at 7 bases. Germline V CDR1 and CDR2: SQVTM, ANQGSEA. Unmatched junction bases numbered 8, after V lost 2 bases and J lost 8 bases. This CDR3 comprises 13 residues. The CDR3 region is CSVEPSQGVEAFF. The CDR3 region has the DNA TGCAGCGTTGAACCTAGTCAGGGGGTGGAAGCTTTCTTT. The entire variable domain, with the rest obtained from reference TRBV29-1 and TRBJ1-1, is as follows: SAVISQKPSRDICQRGTSLTIQCQVDSQVTMMFWYRQQPGQSLTLIATANQGSEATYESGFVIDKFPISRPNLTFSTLTVSNMSPEDSSIYLCSVEPSQGVEAFFGQGTRLTVV.

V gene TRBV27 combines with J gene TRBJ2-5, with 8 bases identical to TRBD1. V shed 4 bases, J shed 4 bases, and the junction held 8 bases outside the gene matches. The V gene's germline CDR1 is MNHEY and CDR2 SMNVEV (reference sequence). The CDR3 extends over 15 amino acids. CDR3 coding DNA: TGTGCCAGCAGTTACTTAACAGGGGGTCGAGAGACCCAGTACTTC. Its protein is CASSYLTGGRETQYF.

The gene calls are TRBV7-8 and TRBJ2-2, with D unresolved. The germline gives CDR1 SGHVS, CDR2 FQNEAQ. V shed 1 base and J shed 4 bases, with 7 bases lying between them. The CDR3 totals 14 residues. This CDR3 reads CASSLVSGTGELFF. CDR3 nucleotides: TGTGCCAGCAGCTTAGTCTCAGGCACCGGGGAGCTGTTTTTT.

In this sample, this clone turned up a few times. For the CDR3, the DNA is TGTGCCAGCAGAACCAGGGTTGTGGACAGAGCTTTCTTT. This translates into CASRTRVVDRAFF. The rearrangement joins TRBV27 to TRBJ1-1; weak D call: TRBD1 (6 bases). Trimming took off 6 bases at V and 10 bases at J, with 18 bases between the two ends. Germline V lookup: CDR1 MNHEY, CDR2 SMNVEV (reference sequence). CDR3 length: 13 residues.

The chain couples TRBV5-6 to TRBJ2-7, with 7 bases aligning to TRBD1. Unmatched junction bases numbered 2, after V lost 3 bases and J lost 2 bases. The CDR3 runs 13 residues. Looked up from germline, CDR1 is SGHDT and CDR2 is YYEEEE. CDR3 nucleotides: TGTGCCAGCAGCTGGGGACAGACCTACGAGCAGTACTTC. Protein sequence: CASSWGQTYEQYF.

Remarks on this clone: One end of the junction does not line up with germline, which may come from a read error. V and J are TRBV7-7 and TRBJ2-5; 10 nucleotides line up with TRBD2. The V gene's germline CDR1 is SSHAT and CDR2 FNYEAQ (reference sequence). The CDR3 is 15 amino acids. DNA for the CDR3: TGTGCTAGCAGCTTATCTTCTAGCGGGGGAGAGACCCAGTACTTC. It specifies CASSLSSSGGETQYF. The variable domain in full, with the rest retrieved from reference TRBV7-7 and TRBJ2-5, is GAGVSQSPRYKVTKRGQDVTLRCDPISSHATLYWYQQALGQGPEFLTYFNYEAQPDKSGLPSDRFSAERPEGSISTLTIQRTEQRDSAMYRCASSLSSSGGETQYFGPGTRLLVL.

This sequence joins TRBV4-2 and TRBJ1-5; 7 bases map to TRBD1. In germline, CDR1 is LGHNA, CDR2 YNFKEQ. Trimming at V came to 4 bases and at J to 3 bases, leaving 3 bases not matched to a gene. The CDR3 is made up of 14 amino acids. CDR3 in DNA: TGTGCCAGCAGCCTAACAGGGGACAATCAGCCCCAGCATTTT. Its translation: CASSLTGDNQPQHF.

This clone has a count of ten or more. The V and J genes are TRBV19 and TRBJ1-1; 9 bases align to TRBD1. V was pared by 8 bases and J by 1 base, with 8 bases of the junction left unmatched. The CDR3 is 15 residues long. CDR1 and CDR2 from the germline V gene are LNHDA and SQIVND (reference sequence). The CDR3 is CASGQGPFSNTEAFF. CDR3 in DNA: TGTGCCAGTGGACAGGGGCCATTTTCGAACACTGAAGCTTTCTTT.